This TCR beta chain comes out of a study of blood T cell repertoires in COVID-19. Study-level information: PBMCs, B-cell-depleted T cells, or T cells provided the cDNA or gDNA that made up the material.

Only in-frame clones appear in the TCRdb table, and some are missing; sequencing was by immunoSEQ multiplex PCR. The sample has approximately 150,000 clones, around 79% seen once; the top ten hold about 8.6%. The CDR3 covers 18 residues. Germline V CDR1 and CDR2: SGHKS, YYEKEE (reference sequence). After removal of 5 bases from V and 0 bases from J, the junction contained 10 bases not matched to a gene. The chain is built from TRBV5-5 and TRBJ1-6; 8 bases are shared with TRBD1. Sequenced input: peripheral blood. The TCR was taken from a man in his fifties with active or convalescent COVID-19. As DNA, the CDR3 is TGTGCCAGCAGACCGGGACAGGCACTAAGCTCCTATAATTCACCCCTCCACTTT. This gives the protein CASRPGQALSSYNSPLHF.